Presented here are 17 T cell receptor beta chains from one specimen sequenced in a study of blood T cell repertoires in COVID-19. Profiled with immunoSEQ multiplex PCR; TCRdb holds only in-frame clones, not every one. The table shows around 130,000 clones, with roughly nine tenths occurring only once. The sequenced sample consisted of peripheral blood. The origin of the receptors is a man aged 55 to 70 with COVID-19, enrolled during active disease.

The CDR3 loop reads CASSLRREVLGEQFF. Written as DNA, the CDR3 is TGTGCCAGCAGCTTAAGGCGGGAGGTCCTGGGTGAGCAGTTCTTC. The chain recombines TRBV7-8 with TRBJ2-1; 8 bases agree with TRBD2. The V gene's germline CDR1 is SGHVS and CDR2 FQNEAQ. The CDR3 runs to 15 residues. With V trimmed by 2 bases and J by 9 bases, 9 bases remained unmatched.

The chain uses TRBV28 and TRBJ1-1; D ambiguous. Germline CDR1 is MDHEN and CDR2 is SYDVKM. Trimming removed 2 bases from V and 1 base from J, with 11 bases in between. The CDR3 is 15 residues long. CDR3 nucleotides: TGTGCCAGCAGTTTACCCGGAGACCAGAACACTGAAGCTTTCTTT. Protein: CASSLPGDQNTEAFF.

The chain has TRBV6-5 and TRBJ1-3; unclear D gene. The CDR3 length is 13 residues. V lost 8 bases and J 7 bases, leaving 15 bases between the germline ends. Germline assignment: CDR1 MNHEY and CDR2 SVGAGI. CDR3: CASGQTVGNTIYF. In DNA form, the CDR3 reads TGTGCCAGCGGTCAGACCGTCGGGAACACCATATATTTT.

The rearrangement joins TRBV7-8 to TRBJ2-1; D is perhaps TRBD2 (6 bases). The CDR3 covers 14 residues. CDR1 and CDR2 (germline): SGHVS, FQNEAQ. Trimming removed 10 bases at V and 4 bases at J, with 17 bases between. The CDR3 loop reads CATKPGLSYNEQFF. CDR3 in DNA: TGTGCCACGAAACCGGGACTCTCTTACAATGAGCAGTTCTTC.

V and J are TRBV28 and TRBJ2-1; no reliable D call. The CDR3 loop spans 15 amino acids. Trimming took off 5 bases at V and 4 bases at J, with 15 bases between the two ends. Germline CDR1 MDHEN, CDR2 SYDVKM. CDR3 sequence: CASSPPPEAYNEQFF. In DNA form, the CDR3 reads TGTGCCAGCAGTCCACCTCCTGAGGCTTACAATGAGCAGTTCTTC.

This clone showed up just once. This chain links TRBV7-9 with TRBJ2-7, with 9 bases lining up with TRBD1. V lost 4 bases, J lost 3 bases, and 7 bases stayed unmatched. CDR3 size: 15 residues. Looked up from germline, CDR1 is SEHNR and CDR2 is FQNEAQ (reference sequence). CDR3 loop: CASSSPGTGHYEQYF. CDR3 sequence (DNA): TGTGCCAGCAGCTCCCCCGGGACAGGGCACTACGAGCAGTACTTC.

In DNA, the CDR3 is TGTGCCACCAGCAGAGATCCATTCCGGGACAGCACTAACTATGGCTACACCTTC. The encoded protein is CATSRDPFRDSTNYGYTF. The chain combines TRBV15 with TRBJ1-2, with 7 bases lining up with TRBD1. With V trimmed by 0 bases and J by 0 bases, 10 bases remained unmatched. The CDR3 totals 18 residues. Germline V CDR1 and CDR2: LNHNV, YYDKDF (reference sequence).

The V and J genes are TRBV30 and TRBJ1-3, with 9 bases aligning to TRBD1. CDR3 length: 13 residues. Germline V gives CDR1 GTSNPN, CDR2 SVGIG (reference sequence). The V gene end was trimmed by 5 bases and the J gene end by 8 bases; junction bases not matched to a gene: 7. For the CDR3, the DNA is TGTGCCTGGCAACAGGGGGCAAGGTACACCATATATTTT. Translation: CAWQQGARYTIYF.

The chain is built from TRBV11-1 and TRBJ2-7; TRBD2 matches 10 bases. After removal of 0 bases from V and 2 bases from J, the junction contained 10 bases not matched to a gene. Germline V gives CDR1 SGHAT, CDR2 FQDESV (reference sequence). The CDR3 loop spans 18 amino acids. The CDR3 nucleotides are TGTGCCAGCAGCTTAGCTGGGTCTAGCGGGAGTGTCACCTACGAGCAGTACTTC. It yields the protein CASSLAGSSGSVTYEQYF.

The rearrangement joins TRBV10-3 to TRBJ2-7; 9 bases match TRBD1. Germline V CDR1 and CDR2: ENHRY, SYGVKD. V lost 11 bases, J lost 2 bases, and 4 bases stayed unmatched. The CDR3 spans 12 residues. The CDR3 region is CAARQGAYEQYF. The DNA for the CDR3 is TGTGCCGCCAGACAGGGGGCCTACGAGCAGTACTTC.

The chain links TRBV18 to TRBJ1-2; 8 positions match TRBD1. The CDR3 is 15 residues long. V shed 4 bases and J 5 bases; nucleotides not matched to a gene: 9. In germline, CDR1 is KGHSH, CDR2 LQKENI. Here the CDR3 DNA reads TGTGCCAGCTCACTCGGACAGGGTTCCCCTTATGGCTACACCTTC. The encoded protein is CASSLGQGSPYGYTF.

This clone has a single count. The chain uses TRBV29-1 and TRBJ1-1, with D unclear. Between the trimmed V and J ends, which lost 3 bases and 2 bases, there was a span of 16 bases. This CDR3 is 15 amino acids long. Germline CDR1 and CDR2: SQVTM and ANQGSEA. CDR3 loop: CSVEDSNGGNTEAFF. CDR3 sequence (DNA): TGCAGCGTTGAGGATTCAAACGGCGGCAACACTGAAGCTTTCTTT.

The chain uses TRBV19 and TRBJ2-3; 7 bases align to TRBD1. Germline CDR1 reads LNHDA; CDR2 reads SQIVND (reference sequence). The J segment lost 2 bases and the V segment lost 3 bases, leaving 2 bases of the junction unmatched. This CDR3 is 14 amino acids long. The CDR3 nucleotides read TGTGCCAGTAGTATCGGGACAGTCACAGATACGCAGTATTTT. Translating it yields CASSIGTVTDTQYF.

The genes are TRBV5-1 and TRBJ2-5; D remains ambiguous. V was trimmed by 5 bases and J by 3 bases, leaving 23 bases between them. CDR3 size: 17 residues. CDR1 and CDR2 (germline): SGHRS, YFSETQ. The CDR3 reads CASRQSPGLSVEETQYF. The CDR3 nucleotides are TGCGCCAGCAGGCAGTCTCCAGGATTGTCGGTAGAAGAGACCCAGTACTTC.

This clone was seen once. The CDR3 reads CASSQDERRFF. The CDR3 nucleotides are TGTGCCAGCAGCCAAGACGAGAGGAGGTTCTTC. This chain uses TRBV3-1 (or the pseudogene TRBV3-2) with TRBJ2-1; unclear D gene. Germline CDR1 LGHDT, CDR2 YNNKEL (reference sequence). This CDR3 is 11 amino acids long. V lost 0 bases and J lost 15, with 9 bases in between.

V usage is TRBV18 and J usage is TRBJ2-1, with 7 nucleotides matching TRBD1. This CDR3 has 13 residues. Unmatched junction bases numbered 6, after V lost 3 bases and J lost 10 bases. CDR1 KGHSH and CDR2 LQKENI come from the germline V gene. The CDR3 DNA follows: TGTGCCAGCTCACCTGACAGGGAATACGAGCAGTTCTTC. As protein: CASSPDREYEQFF.

CDR3 nucleotides: TGTGCCAGTAGGGACGGACAGGTGACGGCAGATACGCAGTATTTT. This encodes CASRDGQVTADTQYF. V gene TRBV19 combines with J gene TRBJ2-3; 7 bases map to TRBD1. CDR1 is LNHDA and CDR2 is SQIVND in the germline V gene (reference sequence). The V segment lost 6 bases and the J segment 4 bases; nucleotides outside the gene matches: 10. The CDR3 spans 15 residues.